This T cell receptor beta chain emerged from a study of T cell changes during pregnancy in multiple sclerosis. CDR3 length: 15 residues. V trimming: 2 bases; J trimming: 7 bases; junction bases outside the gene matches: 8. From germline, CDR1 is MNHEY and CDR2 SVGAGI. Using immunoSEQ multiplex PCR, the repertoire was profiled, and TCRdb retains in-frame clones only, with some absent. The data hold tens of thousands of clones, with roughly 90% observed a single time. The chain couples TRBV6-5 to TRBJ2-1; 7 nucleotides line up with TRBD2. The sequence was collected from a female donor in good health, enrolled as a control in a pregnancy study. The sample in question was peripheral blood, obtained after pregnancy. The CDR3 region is CASSYVERGWNEQFF. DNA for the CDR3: TGTGCCAGCAGTTACGTCGAGCGGGGTTGGAATGAGCAGTTCTTC.